The subject of this entry is one T cell receptor beta chain. Its matching antigen is unknown. The sample is drawn from a study of cytomegalovirus exposure and HLA in healthy donors. Study results and limitations: Accurate HLA-A and HLA-B prediction from TCR beta sequences was reported for most subjects.

Per germline, CDR1 SGHDT and CDR2 YYEEEE. This CDR3 is built from 15 residues. V shed 4 bases and J 3 bases; nucleotides not matched to a gene: 10. Primers for the PCR totalled 60 Vbeta and 13 Jbeta. TCRdb's copy holds only in-frame clones and misses some; the assay was immunoSEQ multiplex PCR. The sample carries approximately 110,000 clones, about 80% recorded once. The origin of this receptor is a woman aged 18-29 years in good health and CMV-seropositive. V gene TRBV5-6 combines with J gene TRBJ2-7, with TRBD2 matching over 7 bases. Sequencing was carried out using PBMCs. In DNA form, the CDR3 reads TGTGCCAGCAGCCTCCTGAGCGGGATAAACTACGAGCAGTACTTC. Amino acid sequence: CASSLLSGINYEQYF.